This T cell receptor (beta chain) was sequenced for a study of cytomegalovirus exposure and HLA in healthy donors. Germline-derived CDR1 and CDR2 are MGHDK and SYGVNS. The CDR3 spans 16 residues. V lost 1 base, J lost 4 bases, and 9 bases stayed unmatched. Sequencing used immunoSEQ multiplex PCR; TCRdb keeps in-frame clones, though not all of them. The sample shows 120,000 or so clones, 80% to 90% of them seen only once. Sequencing used PBMCs. The chain joins TRBV25-1 to TRBJ2-7; 8 bases map to TRBD1. The sequence was obtained from a man between 18 and 35 years old in good health and CMV-seropositive. CDR3 protein: CASSEWGGQGAYEQYF. CDR3 in DNA: TGTGCCAGCAGTGAATGGGGCGGACAGGGCGCATACGAGCAGTACTTC.